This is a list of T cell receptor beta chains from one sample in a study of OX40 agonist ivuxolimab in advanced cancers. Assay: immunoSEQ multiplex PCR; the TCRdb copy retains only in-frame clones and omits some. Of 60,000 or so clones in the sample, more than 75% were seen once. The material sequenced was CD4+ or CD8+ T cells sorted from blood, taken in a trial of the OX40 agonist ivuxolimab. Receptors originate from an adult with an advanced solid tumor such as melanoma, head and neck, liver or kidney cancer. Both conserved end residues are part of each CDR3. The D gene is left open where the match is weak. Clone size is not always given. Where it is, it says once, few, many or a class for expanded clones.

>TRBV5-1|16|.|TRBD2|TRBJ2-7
TGCGCCAGCAGTGGGTCTAGCGGGGTGAGGGGACACGAGCAGTACTTC
CASSGSSGVRGHEQYF
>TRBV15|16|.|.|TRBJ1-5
TGTGCCACCAGCAGAGATCCTCAGGCTAGCAATCAGCCCCAGCATTTT
CATSRDPQASNQPQHF
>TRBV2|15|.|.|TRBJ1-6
TGTGCCAGCAGTGAAGCTGGACAGTCTACTTCCACCCTCCACTTT
CASSEAGQSTSTLHF
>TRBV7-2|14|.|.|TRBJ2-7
TGTGCCAGCCTCTATAGGCAGGGCTGGAACGAGCAGTACTTC
CASLYRQGWNEQYF
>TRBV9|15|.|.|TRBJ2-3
TGTGCCAGCAGCGCAATGGGTCCTAGCACAGATACGCAGTATTTT
CASSAMGPSTDTQYF
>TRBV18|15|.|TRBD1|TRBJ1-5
TGTGCCAGCTCACCCGGACAGGGATCGGGTCAGCCCCAGCATTTT
CASSPGQGSGQPQHF
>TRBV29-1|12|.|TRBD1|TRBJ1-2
TGCAGCGTTGAAGATCAGGGGGGCGGCTACACCTTC
CSVEDQGGGYTF
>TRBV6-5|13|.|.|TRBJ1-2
TGTGCCAGCAGTTACGGACTGCATTATGGCTACACCTTC
CASSYGLHYGYTF
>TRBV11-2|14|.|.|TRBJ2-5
TGTGCCAGCAGCCGACTCTCGTACCAAGAGACCCAGTACTTC
CASSRLSYQETQYF
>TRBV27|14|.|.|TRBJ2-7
TGTGCCAGCAGTCCTGACTACCGGGGCGCCGAGCAGTACTTC
CASSPDYRGAEQYF
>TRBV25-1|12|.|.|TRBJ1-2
TGTGCCAGCAGTGTACCAGTCGGTGGCTACACCTTC
CASSVPVGGYTF
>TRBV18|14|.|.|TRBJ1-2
TGTGCCAGCTCACCAAAGGCGGCAGGGTATGGCTACACCTTC
CASSPKAAGYGYTF
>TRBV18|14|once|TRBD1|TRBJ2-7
TGTGCCAGCTCGCCGGGACAGGCCTCCTACGAGCAGTACTTC
CASSPGQASYEQYF
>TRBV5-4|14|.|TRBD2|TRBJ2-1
TGTGCCAGCAGCCCCGGGGGGAGGGGAGTTGAGCAGTTCTTC
CASSPGGRGVEQFF
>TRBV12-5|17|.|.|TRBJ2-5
TGTGCTATAGGGACTATTGACCAAAGGGGGCCCTGGGAGACCCAGTACTTC
CAIGTIDQRGPWETQYF
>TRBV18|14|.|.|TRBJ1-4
TGTGCCAGCTCACCACCGGGAGGTGTGGAAAAACTGTTTTTT
CASSPPGGVEKLFF
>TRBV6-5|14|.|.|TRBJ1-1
TGTGCCAGCAGTTACTCGGGAGGAGGCACTGAAGCTTTCTTT
CASSYSGGGTEAFF
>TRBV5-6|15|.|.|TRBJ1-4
TGTGCCAGCAGCTTGGGCACAGGGAGGAATGAAAAACTGTTTTTT
CASSLGTGRNEKLFF
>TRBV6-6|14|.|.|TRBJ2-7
TGTGCCAGCAGTTACCAGACATTGGGTTACGAGCAGTACTTC
CASSYQTLGYEQYF
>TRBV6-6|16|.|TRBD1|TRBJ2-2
TGTGCCAGCATCGTTGAGGGGACAGCAACCACCGGGGAGCTGTTTTTT
CASIVEGTATTGELFF
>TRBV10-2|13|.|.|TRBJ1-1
TGCGCCAGCATGGTACAGGGAGGCACTGAAGCTTTCTTT
CASMVQGGTEAFF
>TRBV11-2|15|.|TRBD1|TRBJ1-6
TGTGCCAGCAGCGCGACCGGGACAGGAAATTCACCCCTCCACTTT
CASSATGTGNSPLHF
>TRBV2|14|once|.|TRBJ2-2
TGTGCCAGCAGCGCCACAGGGTTCACCGGGGAGCTGTTTTTT
CASSATGFTGELFF
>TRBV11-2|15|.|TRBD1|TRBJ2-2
TGTGCCAGCAGCCCGAGGACAGGGTGGGGCGGGGAGCTGTTTTTT
CASSPRTGWGGELFF
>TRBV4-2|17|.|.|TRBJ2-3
TGTGCCAGCAGCCCCCAGAGCGGAGCAACAACCATTTATACGCAGTATTTT
CASSPQSGATTIYTQYF
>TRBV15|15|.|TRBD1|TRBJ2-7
TGTGCCACCAGCAGATCCGGGACAGGGTTCAACGAGCAGTACTTC
CATSRSGTGFNEQYF
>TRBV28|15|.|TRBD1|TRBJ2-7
TGTGCCAGCAGTTTACCGACAGGGGGCCCATACGAGCAGTACTTC
CASSLPTGGPYEQYF
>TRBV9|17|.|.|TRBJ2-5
TGTGCCAGCAGCGTAGGGGTAGCGAATAATAGGGGAGAGACCCAGTACTTC
CASSVGVANNRGETQYF